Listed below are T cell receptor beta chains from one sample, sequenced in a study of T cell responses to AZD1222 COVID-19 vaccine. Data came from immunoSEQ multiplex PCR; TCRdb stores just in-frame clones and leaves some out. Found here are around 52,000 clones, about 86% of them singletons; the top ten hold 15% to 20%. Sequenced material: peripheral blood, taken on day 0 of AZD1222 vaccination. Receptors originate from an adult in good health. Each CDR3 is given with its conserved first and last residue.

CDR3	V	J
CASQRVGEQYF	TRBV28	TRBJ2-7
CSASAAPGAFF	TRBV29-1	TRBJ1-1
CASSDRDRASDGYTF	TRBV5-1	TRBJ1-2
CASSQDVSSGRNVQYF	TRBV4-3	TRBJ2-7
CASSYGISGQETQYF	TRBV4-2	TRBJ2-5
CASSYGRGGELFF	TRBV5-6	TRBJ2-2
CASSRDREETQYF	TRBV5-1	TRBJ2-5
CASSLRLAGGPTDTQYF	TRBV5-4	TRBJ2-3
CASSLSQGSPLHF	TRBV7-9	TRBJ1-6
CASSMTLGGVAYIGYGYTF	TRBV19	TRBJ1-2
CASSPVGSSGNTIYF	TRBV5-1	TRBJ1-3
CASSLDTDRVGTEAFF	TRBV7-8	TRBJ1-1
CASSQEAGQGADEQYF	TRBV4-2	TRBJ2-7
CASSKGADYGYTF	TRBV12-3/TRBV12-4	TRBJ1-2
CASSSGAAREKLFF	TRBV7-9	TRBJ1-4
CASSLRQGVTGELFF	TRBV5-1	TRBJ2-2
CASLLREKLFF	TRBV28	TRBJ1-4
CSASLLAGAANEQYF	TRBV20-1	TRBJ2-7
CASSSQGLNTEAFF	TRBV6-5	TRBJ1-1
CAWSGAGGQPQHF	TRBV30	TRBJ1-5
CASSSQGLHEQYF	TRBV5-5	TRBJ2-7
CASSNSGRTYEQYF	TRBV19	TRBJ2-7
CASAPAAGSNYGYTF	TRBV6-5	TRBJ1-2
CASSSGQGGSYNEQFF	TRBV11-3	TRBJ2-1